This T cell receptor beta chain was sequenced for a study of patients and donors after allogeneic stem cell transplantation (dated by TCRdb to between 2020 and 2021). Libraries came from RT-PCR. Reads for this sample came from a NextSeq 550. TCRdb trimmed the raw reads at Q25, called clones with MiXCR and kept productive beta chains. Every entry covers one CDR3 protein and lists the most common genes and DNA from its rows. Within this sample are 400,000 to 500,000 distinct CDR3 sequences, with 16% of them counted one time only. The ten largest clones add up to 7.2% of the sample. This clonotype was seen a few times. Its antigen remains undetermined. No much larger clonotype is one base removed from it; base qualities were not supplied. For CDR1 and CDR2, the germline V gene lists SGHNT and YENEEA. Reading from cysteine to phenylalanine, the CDR3 counts 17 amino acids. The sequence is cut down to CDR3 DNA, 51 bases in frame from base 1. Trimming leaves V shorter by 0 bases and J shorter by 2 bases, with the junction holding 3 bases beyond the gene matches.

The source of this sequence is a human donor who was either an allogeneic HSCT recipient or a stem cell or donor lymphocyte infusion donor (not recorded which). It is not recorded whose cells these are; they may come from a transplant donor. This sequence uses TRBV11-3 and TRBJ2-3, and TRBD1 aligns with 12 junction nucleotides. The sequenced material came from blood, either unsorted or a sorted T cell fraction (not recorded which). The CDR3 corresponds to CASSLDGTGGFTDTQYF. The nucleotide sequence reads as follows: TGTGCCAGCAGCTTAGATGGGACAGGGGGCTTCACAGATACGCAGTATTTT.